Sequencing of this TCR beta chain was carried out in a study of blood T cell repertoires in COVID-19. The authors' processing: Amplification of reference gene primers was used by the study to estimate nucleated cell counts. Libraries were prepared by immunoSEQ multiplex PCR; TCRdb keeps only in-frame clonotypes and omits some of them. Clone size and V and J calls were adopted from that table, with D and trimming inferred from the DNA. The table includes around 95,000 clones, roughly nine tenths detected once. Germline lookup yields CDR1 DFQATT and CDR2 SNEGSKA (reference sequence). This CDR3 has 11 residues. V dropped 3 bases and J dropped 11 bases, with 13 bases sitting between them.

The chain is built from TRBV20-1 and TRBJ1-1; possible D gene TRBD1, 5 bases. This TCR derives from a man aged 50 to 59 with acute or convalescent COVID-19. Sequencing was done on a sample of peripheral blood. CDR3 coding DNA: TGCAGTGCTAGGGGGGGTATTGGTGCTTTCTTT. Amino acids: CSARGGIGAFF.